The present TCR beta chain was sequenced within a study of beta chain features in type 1 diabetes. This clone appeared a few times. Of the isolated RNA, all was reverse transcribed, and so the sequenced material was expressed TCRB transcripts. Assay used: immunoSEQ multiplex PCR; TCRdb lists only in-frame clones, some missing. In the table there are over 300,000 clones, 8% of which are singletons. V lost 2 bases, J lost 6 bases, and 7 bases stayed unmatched. The CDR3 consists of 16 residues. Germline V gene data show CDR1 as MDHEN and CDR2 as SYDVKM. The sequenced sample consisted of central memory CD4+ T cells from blood. This clonotype was obtained from a woman aged 18-29 years in good health. The chain is built from TRBV28 and TRBJ2-1; 10 nucleotides agree with TRBD1. The CDR3: CASSLDGQGVFNEQFF. CDR3 nucleotides: TGTGCCAGCAGTTTAGACGGACAGGGGGTTTTCAATGAGCAGTTCTTC.